This T cell receptor beta chain was identified during a study of blood T cells in healthy people across ages. Concerning this clonotype: Its matching antigen is unknown.

Germline-derived CDR1 and CDR2 are LGHNA and YNFKEQ. The CDR3 is 14 residues long. The V end lost 0 bases, the J end lost 4 bases, and 8 bases lay between the germline ends. Findings of the study overall: Naive CD4+ cells and diversity were both higher in long-lived donors than in aged donors.

A second PCR of about 6 to 12 cycles used a sample-barcoded 5' primer and a J-beta primer mix. TCRdb independently ran MiXCR on the 5' RACE reads; one entry per CDR3 protein. The sample holds roughly 1,500,000 distinct CDR3 sequences; roughly 40% are singletons and the top ten take roughly 7.9%. The chain links TRBV4-2 to TRBJ2-3, with unresolved D. Material for sequencing was blood. The sequence was collected from a woman younger than 35 in good health. The CDR3 sequence is CASSQDPRSDTQYF. CDR3 coding DNA: TGTGCCAGCAGCCAAGACCCTCGCTCAGATACGCAGTATTTT.